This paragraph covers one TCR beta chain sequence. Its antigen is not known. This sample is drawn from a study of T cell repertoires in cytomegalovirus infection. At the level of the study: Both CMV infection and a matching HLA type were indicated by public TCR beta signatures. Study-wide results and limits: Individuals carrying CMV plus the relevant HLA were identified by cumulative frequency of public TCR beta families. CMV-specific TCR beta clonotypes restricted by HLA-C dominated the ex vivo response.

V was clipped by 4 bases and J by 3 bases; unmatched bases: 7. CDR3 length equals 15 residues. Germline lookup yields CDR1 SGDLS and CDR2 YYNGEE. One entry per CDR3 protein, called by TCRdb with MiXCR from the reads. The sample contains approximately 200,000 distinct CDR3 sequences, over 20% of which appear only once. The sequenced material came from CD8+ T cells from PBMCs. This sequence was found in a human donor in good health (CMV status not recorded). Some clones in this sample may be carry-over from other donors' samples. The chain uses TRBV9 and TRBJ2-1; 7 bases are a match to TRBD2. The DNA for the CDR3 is TGTGCCAGCAGCCCCCCCAGCGGGGACTACAATGAGCAGTTCTTC. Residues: CASSPPSGDYNEQFF.